Sequencing of this T cell receptor beta chain was carried out in a study of T cell responses to AZD1222 COVID-19 vaccine. The CDR3 has 15 amino acids. Losses at the gene ends were 0 bases for V and 5 bases for J; bases not matched to a gene: 4. Germline CDR1 and CDR2: LNHNV and YYDKDF (reference sequence). Sequencing was performed with immunoSEQ multiplex PCR; in TCRdb, only in-frame clones are kept and a portion is missing. The table records around 140,000 clones, roughly 92% of them present only once. General study results and limits: Repertoires were obtained only post-peak T cell response. Donors, mostly white British, included more females; clonal diversity was possibly underestimated. Across spike, vaccine-associated CD4 TCRs were found, dominant at 160-218 and 743-854.

This clone was seen repeatedly, ten times or more. Its antigen is as yet unknown. Source: peripheral blood, taken on day 0 of AZD1222 vaccination. The gene calls are TRBV15 and TRBJ2-5, with TRBD1 matching 9 bases. This clonotype originated in an adult in good health. The CDR3 loop is CATSRDLQGAETQYF. For the CDR3, the DNA is TGTGCCACCAGCAGAGATCTACAGGGGGCCGAGACCCAGTACTTC. Looking up the rest from reference TRBV15 and TRBJ2-5 gives the full variable domain: DAMVIQNPRYQVTQFGKPVTLSCSQTLNHNVMYWYQQKSSQAPKLLFHYYDKDFNNEADTPDNFQSRRPNTSFCFLDIRSPGLGDTAMYLCATSRDLQGAETQYFGPGTRLLVL.